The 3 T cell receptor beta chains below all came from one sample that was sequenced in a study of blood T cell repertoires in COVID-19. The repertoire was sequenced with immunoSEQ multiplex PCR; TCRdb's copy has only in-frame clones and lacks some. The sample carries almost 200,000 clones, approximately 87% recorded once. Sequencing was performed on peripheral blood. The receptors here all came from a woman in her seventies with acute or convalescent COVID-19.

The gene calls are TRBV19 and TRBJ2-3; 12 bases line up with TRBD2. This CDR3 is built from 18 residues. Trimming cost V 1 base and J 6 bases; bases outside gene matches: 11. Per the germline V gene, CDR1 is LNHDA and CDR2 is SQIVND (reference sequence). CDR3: CASSIAQGASGRADTQYF. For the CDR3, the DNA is TGTGCCAGTAGTATAGCCCAGGGCGCTAGCGGGAGGGCCGATACGCAGTATTTT.

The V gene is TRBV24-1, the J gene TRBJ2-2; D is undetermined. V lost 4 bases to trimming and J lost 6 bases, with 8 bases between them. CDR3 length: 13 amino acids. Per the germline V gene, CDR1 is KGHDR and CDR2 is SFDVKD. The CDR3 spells CATSEAGPGELFF. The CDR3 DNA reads TGTGCCACCAGTGAGGCTGGCCCCGGGGAGCTGTTTTTT.

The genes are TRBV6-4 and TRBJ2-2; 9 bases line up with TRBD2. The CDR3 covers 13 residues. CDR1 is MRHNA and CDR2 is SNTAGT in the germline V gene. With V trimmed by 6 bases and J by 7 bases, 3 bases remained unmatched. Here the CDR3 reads CASRGLASGELFF. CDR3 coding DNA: TGTGCCAGCAGAGGACTAGCGAGCGGGGAGCTGTTTTTT.